This entry describes one T cell receptor (beta chain). Its antigen is still unknown. Base quality data are lacking; no much larger clone is found one base away. This sample was taken from a study of T cell responses to AZD1222 COVID-19 vaccine (dated by TCRdb to the early 2020s). In the study overall: AZD1222 recipients whose second dose came at about 4 weeks and those whose second dose came at about 12 weeks were combined into one group, since spike-specific TCR depth and breadth did not differ between the two schedules. A total of just over 230 trial participants underwent TCR sequencing, of whom 200 to 220 had received two doses of AZD1222 and about 25 had received two doses of the MenACWY control vaccine. Trial participants were enrolled into age subgroups of 18-55, 56-69 and 70-plus years, which contained about 160, 30 and 59 TCR-sequenced participants, respectively. The investigation overall reported the following: Most participants were white British and females outnumbered males, and the authors suggested that clonal diversity may have been underestimated. The whole spike protein was spanned by vaccine-associated CD4 TCRs, and dominant responses were seen in regions 160-218 and 743-854. Conclusions about previously exposed vaccinees are limited because only a handful of AZD1222 recipients were SARS-CoV-2 seropositive at baseline. Nearly half of unique spike-specific TCRs reportedly recognized epitopes outside regions mutated in the B.1.351 and B.1.1.7 variants. Because no day 14 peak-response samples were available, repertoires were characterized only after the peak T cell response. A significant rise in spike-specific TCR breadth and depth was observed after two AZD1222 doses relative to day 0 and relative to MenACWY recipients. In the small 56-69-year group, the increase in depth fell short of significance, most likely because of low power.

The CDR3 regions of human TCRbeta chains were subjected to immunosequencing. Regarding the original processing steps: TCRs in the repertoires were compared against a reference library of SARS-CoV-2-specific TCRs that had been generated with the MIRA antigen-specificity platform. Breadth was defined as the fraction of unique TCRs that were SARS-CoV-2-associated. Depth was defined as the fraction of total T cells that were SARS-CoV-2-associated. Using the MIRA data, every spike-specific TCR was mapped to the spike region that the TCR reacted to and assigned to either a CD4 or a CD8 class. Log10-transformed breadth and depth values were compared by one-way ANOVA with Sidak's multiple comparisons tests. TCRdb carries this immuneACCESS record with in-frame sequences only. Its versions omit some clonotypes, under half of them owing to an unresolved V gene in the studies checked, with the rest unexplained. V, J and clone size were drawn from that table, and D and trimming were deduced from the DNA. This sample has around 96,000 clones in its table, and around nine tenths of those were observed once. Approximately 2.8% of the sample lies in the top ten.

This sample's time point label indicates: baseline before first vaccination. Vaccinee samples were obtained from the UK trials COV001 and COV002, which included a single-blind randomized controlled phase 2/3 trial of AZD1222 (ChAdOx1 nCoV-19) in healthy adults. Trial participant PBMC samples were collected at day 0 and day 28 after the second dose for TCRbeta chain sequencing. The CDR3 runs 13 residues from the cysteine to the phenylalanine. Only the CDR3 DNA stays, 39 bases, in frame from base 1. After removal of 6 bases from V and 4 bases from J, the junction retains 4 bases not matched to a gene. Reading the germline V gene gives CDR1 MDHEN and CDR2 SYDVKM.

The V gene is TRBV28 and the J gene is TRBJ1-2; a stretch of 8 junction bases matches TRBD1. The material was peripheral blood, obtained on day 0 of AZD1222 vaccination. This TCR was recovered from an adult in good health. In nucleotide form, the sequence is TGTGCCAGCAGCCCTACAGGGGGCTATGGCTACACCTTC. Translated, it gives CASSPTGGYGYTF.